The source of this T cell receptor beta chain is a study of blood T cell repertoires in COVID-19. Clones were read by immunoSEQ multiplex PCR, and TCRdb kept only the in-frame ones, dropping some. The sample lists approximately 150,000 clones, around 80% occurring once. The sequence was collected from a woman between 45 and 65 years old who had recovered from COVID-19. Specimen: PBMCs or T cells enriched from blood (not recorded which).

The CDR3 sequence: CASSSRTRRSYNEQFF. The DNA for the CDR3 is TGTGCCAGCAGCAGCCGGACAAGGCGCTCCTACAATGAGCAGTTCTTC. The chain has TRBV28 and TRBJ2-1, with a tentative D call TRBD1 (5 bases). Germline V gives CDR1 MDHEN, CDR2 SYDVKM. The CDR3 extends over 16 amino acids. V lost 6 bases, J lost 0 bases, and 15 bases lay in between.